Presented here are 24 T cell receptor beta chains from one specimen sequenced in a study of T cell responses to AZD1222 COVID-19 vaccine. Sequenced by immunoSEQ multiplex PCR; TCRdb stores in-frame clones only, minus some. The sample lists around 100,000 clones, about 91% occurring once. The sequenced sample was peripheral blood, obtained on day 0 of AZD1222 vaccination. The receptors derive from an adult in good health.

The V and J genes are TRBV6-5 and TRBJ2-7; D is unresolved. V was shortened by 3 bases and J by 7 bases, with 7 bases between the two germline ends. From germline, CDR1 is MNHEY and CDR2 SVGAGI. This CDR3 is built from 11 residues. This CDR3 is CASSYNGEQYF. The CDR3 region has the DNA TGTGCCAGCAGTTATAACGGGGAGCAGTACTTC.

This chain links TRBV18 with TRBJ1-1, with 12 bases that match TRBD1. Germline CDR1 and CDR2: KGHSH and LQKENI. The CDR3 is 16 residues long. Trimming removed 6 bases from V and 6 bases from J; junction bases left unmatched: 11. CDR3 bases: TGTGCCAGCTCGCCGGGACAGGGGGCTATTTATCCTGAAGCTTTCTTT. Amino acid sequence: CASSPGQGAIYPEAFF.

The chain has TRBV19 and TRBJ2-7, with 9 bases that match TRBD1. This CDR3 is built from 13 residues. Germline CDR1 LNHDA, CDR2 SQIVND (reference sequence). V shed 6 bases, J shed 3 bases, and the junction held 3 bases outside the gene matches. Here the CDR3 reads CASSETGGYEQYF. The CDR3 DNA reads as TGTGCCAGTAGCGAGACAGGGGGCTACGAGCAGTACTTC.

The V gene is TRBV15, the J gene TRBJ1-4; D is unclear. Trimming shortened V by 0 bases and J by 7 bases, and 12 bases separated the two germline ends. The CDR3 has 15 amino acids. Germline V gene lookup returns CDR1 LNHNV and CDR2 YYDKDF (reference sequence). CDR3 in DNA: TGTGCCACCAGCAGAGATCTGGGGTATGGTGAAAAACTGTTTTTT. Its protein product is CATSRDLGYGEKLFF.

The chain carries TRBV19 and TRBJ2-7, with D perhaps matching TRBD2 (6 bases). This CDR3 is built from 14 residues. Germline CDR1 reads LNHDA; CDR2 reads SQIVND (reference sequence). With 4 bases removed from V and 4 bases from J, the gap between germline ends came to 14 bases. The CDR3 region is CASSTSMEGYEQYF. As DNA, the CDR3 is TGTGCCAGTAGTACCTCAATGGAGGGTTACGAGCAGTACTTC.

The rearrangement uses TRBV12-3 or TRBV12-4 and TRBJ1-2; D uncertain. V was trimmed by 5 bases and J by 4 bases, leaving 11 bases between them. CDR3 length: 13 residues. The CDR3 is CASSLRWGYGYTF. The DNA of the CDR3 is TGTGCCAGCAGTCTTCGTTGGGGCTATGGCTACACCTTC.

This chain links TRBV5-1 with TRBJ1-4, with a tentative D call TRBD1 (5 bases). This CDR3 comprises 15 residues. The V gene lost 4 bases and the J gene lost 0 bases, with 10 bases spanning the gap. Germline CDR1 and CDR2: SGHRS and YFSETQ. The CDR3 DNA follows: TGCGCCAGCAGCCGAGACAGTGCAACTAATGAAAAACTGTTTTTT. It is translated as CASSRDSATNEKLFF. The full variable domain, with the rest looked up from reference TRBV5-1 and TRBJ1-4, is KAGVTQTPRYLIKTRGQQVTLSCSPISGHRSVSWYQQTPGQGLQFLFEYFSETQRNKGNFPGRFSGRQFSNSRSEMNVSTLELGDSALYLCASSRDSATNEKLFFGSGTQLSVL.

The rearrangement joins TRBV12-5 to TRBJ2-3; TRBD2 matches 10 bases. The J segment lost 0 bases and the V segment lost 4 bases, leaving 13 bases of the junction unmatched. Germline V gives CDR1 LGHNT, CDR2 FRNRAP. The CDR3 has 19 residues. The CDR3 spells CASGSYLLAGGVSTDTQYF. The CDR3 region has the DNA TGTGCTAGTGGTTCTTATCTATTAGCGGGGGGTGTTAGCACAGATACGCAGTATTTT.

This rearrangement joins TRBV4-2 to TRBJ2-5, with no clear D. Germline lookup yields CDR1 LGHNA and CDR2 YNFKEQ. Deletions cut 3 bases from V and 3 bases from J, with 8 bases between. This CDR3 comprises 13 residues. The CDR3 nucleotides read TGTGCCAGCAGCCAGGTCATGAAAGAGACCCAGTACTTC. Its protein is CASSQVMKETQYF.

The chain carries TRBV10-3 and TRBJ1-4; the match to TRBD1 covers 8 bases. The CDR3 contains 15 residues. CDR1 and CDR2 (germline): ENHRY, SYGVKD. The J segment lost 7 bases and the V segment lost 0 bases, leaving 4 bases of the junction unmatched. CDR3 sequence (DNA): TGTGCCATCAGTGAGTCGGGACAGGCATTTGAAAAACTGTTTTTT. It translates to CAISESGQAFEKLFF.

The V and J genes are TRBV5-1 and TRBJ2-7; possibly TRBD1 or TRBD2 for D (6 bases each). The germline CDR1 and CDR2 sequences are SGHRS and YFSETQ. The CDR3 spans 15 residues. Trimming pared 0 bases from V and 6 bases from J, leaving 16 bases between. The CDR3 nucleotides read TGCGCCAGCAGCTTGGAAGGGGGAATGGGGGGCGAGCAGTACTTC. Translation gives CASSLEGGMGGEQYF.

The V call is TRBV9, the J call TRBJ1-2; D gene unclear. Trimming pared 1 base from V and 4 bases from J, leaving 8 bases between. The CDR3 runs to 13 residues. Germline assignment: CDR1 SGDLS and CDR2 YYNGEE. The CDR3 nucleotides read TGTGCCAGCAGCGTATCACAGTTCTATGGCTACACCTTC. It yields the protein CASSVSQFYGYTF.

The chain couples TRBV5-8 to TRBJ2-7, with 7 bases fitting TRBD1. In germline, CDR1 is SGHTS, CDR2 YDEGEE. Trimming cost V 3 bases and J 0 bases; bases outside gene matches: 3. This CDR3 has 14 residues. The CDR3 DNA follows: TGTGCCAGCAGCTGGGGGACAGCCTCCTACGAGCAGTACTTC. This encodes CASSWGTASYEQYF.

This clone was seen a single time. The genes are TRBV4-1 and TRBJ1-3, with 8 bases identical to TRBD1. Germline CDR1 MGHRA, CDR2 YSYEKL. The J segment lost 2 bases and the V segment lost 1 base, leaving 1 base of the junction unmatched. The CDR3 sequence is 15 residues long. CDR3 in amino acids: CASSQVRGPGNTIYF. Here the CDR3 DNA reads TGCGCCAGCAGCCAAGTCAGGGGGCCTGGAAACACCATATATTTT.

The CDR3 bases are TGTGCCAGCAGCTTTCCTAGGGGAGGGAACACCGGGGAGCTGTTTTTT. Translating it yields CASSFPRGGNTGELFF. V usage is TRBV7-3 and J usage is TRBJ2-2, with D possibly being TRBD2 (6 bases). The V gene's germline CDR1 is SGHTA and CDR2 FQGTGA. CDR3 size: 16 residues. Trimming pared 3 bases from V and 1 base from J, leaving 12 bases between. Based on the CDR3 plus reference TRBV7-3 and TRBJ2-2, the full variable domain is GAGVSQTPSNKVTEKGKYVELRCDPISGHTALYWYRQSLGQGPEFLIYFQGTGAADDSGLPNDRFFAVRPEGSVSTLKIQRTERGDSAVYLCASSFPRGGNTGELFFGEGSRLTVL.

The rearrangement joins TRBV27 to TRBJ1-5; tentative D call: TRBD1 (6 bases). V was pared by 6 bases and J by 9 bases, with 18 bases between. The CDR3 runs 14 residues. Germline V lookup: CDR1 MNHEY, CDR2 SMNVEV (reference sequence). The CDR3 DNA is TGTGCCAGCAGCTGGGACAAAGGTTCAGGGCCCCAGCATTTT. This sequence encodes CASSWDKGSGPQHF.

CDR3 sequence (DNA): TGCGCCAGCAGCACCCGACTAGCGGGGGGGCCGGTCAATGAGCAGTTCTTC. Protein: CASSTRLAGGPVNEQFF. The chain combines TRBV4-1 with TRBJ2-1, with 14 bases lining up with TRBD2. Germline CDR1 and CDR2: MGHRA and YSYEKL. The CDR3 has 17 residues. With V trimmed by 5 bases and J by 6 bases, 9 bases remained unmatched.

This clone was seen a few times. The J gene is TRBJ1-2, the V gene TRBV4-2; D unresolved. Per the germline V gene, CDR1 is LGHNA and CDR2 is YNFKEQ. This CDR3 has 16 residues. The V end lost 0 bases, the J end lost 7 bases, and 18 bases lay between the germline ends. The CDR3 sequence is CASSQEGARASLGYTF. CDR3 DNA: TGTGCCAGCAGCCAAGAAGGAGCGCGGGCATCGCTTGGCTACACCTTC.

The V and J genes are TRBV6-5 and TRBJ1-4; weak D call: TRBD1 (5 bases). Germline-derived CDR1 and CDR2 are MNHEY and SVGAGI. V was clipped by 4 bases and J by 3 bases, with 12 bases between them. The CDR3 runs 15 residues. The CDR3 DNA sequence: TGTGCCAGCAGTTCACGGACACCTTCTAATGAAAAACTGTTTTTT. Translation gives CASSSRTPSNEKLFF.

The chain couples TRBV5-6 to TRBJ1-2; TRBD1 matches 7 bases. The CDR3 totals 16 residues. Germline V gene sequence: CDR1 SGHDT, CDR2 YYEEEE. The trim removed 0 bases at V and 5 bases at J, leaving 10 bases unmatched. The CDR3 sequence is CASSLGDSAMAYGYTF. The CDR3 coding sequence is TGTGCCAGCAGCTTGGGGGACAGCGCGATGGCGTATGGCTACACCTTC.

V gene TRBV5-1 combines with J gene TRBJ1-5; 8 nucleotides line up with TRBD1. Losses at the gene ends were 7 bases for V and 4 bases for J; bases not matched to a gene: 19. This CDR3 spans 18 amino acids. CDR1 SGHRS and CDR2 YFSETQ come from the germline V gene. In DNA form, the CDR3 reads TGCGCCAGCCCCCTCATCACAGGGGGACAGGTCAAAAATCAGCCCCAGCATTTT. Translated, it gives CASPLITGGQVKNQPQHF. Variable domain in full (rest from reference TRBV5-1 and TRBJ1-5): KAGVTQTPRYLIKTRGQQVTLSCSPISGHRSVSWYQQTPGQGLQFLFEYFSETQRNKGNFPGRFSGRQFSNSRSEMNVSTLELGDSALYLCASPLITGGQVKNQPQHFGDGTRLSIL.

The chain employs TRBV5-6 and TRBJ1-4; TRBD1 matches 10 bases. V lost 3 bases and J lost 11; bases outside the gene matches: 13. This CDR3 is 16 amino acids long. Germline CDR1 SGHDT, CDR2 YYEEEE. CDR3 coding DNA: TGTGCCAGCAGCTCAATCGTGACAGGGGGCTATGTGAAACTGTTTTTT. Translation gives CASSSIVTGGYVKLFF.

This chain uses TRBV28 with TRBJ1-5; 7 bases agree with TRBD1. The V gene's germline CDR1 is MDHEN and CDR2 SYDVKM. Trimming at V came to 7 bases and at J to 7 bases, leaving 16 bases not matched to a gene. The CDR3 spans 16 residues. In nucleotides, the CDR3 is TGTGCCAGCAACCAACCCGGTGAGGGGGCAGGACAGCCCCAGCATTTT. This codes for CASNQPGEGAGQPQHF.

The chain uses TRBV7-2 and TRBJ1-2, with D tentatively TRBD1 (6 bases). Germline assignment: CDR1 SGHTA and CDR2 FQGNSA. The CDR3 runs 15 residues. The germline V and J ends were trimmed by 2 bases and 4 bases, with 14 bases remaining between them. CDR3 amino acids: CASSLQTDSLYGYTF. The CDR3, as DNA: TGTGCCAGCAGCTTACAGACGGACAGCCTCTATGGCTACACCTTC.